These T cell receptor beta chains were read from a single sample in a study of blood T cell repertoires in COVID-19. This table comes from immunoSEQ multiplex PCR, and its TCRdb copy is limited to in-frame clones, with some not included. Here the sample spans under 85,000 clones, more than 75% being singletons. Sequencing was performed on peripheral blood. The receptor source for this set is a human donor in a cohort sampled during active COVID-19. Both conserved end residues are part of each CDR3. The D gene is left open where the match is weak. The size field is filled for only some rows; it gives once, few, many or a size class.

cdr3_aa: CASSYFPRQGLHNEQFF
cdr3_nt: TGCGCCAGCAGCTACTTCCCTCGACAGGGATTACACAATGAGCAGTTCTTC
j_call: TRBJ2-1
d_call: TRBD1
clone_size: NA
v_call: TRBV5-1

cdr3_aa: CATTPPGQTNSPLHF
cdr3_nt: TGTGCCACCACACCTCCGGGACAGACTAATTCACCCCTCCACTTT
j_call: TRBJ1-6
d_call: TRBD1
clone_size: NA
v_call: TRBV28

cdr3_aa: CAISASRDRGNSNQPQHF
cdr3_nt: TGTGCCATCAGTGCAAGCCGGGACAGGGGAAACAGCAATCAGCCCCAGCATTTT
j_call: TRBJ1-5
d_call: TRBD1
clone_size: NA
v_call: TRBV10-3

cdr3_aa: CASSQEPYTRQGMNTEAFF
cdr3_nt: TGTGCCAGCAGCCAAGAGCCCTATACTCGACAGGGTATGAACACTGAAGCTTTCTTT
j_call: TRBJ1-1
d_call: TRBD1
clone_size: NA
v_call: TRBV3-1/TRBV3-2

cdr3_aa: CARSLLLGLAGEETQYF
cdr3_nt: TGTGCCAGAAGCTTACTGCTCGGACTAGCGGGGGAAGAGACCCAGTACTTC
j_call: TRBJ2-5
d_call: NA
clone_size: NA
v_call: TRBV7-5

cdr3_aa: CASRTGGPVEQPQHF
cdr3_nt: TGCGCCAGCAGGACAGGGGGCCCCGTTGAACAGCCCCAGCATTTT
j_call: TRBJ1-5
d_call: TRBD1
clone_size: few
v_call: TRBV10-2

cdr3_aa: CASSQDSNYGYTF
cdr3_nt: TGCGCCAGCAGCCAGGACAGTAACTATGGCTACACCTTC
j_call: TRBJ1-2
d_call: NA
clone_size: NA
v_call: TRBV5-1

cdr3_aa: CSVGDRSKGDTQYF
cdr3_nt: TGCAGCGTAGGGGACAGATCTAAGGGAGATACGCAGTATTTT
j_call: TRBJ2-3
d_call: TRBD1
clone_size: NA
v_call: TRBV29-1

cdr3_aa: CASSPGVGYTF
cdr3_nt: TGTGCCAGCTCTCCGGGGGTTGGCTACACCTTC
j_call: TRBJ1-2
d_call: NA
clone_size: NA
v_call: TRBV4-2

cdr3_aa: CAISETQLMNTGELFF
cdr3_nt: TGTGCCATCAGTGAGACACAGTTGATGAACACCGGGGAGCTGTTTTTT
j_call: TRBJ2-2
d_call: NA
clone_size: NA
v_call: TRBV10-3

cdr3_aa: CASTRGRAYEQYF
cdr3_nt: TGTGCCAGCACCCGGGGGAGAGCCTACGAGCAGTACTTC
j_call: TRBJ2-7
d_call: NA
clone_size: once
v_call: TRBV7-2

cdr3_aa: CASSNRDRGGETQYF
cdr3_nt: TGTGCCAGCAGCAACCGGGACAGGGGTGGAGAGACCCAGTACTTC
j_call: TRBJ2-5
d_call: TRBD1
clone_size: NA
v_call: TRBV7-6

cdr3_aa: CASGRGTHTDTQYF
cdr3_nt: TGTGCCAGCGGGCGGGGGACACACACAGATACGCAGTATTTT
j_call: TRBJ2-3
d_call: NA
clone_size: NA
v_call: TRBV6-5

cdr3_aa: CASSPTSGGYNEQFF
cdr3_nt: TGTGCCAGCTCACCGACTAGCGGGGGCTACAATGAGCAGTTCTTC
j_call: TRBJ2-1
d_call: TRBD2
clone_size: NA
v_call: TRBV18

cdr3_aa: CASSSTGTGANVLTF
cdr3_nt: TGTGCCAGCAGCTCGACAGGGACCGGGGCCAACGTCCTGACTTTC
j_call: TRBJ2-6
d_call: TRBD1
clone_size: NA
v_call: TRBV28

cdr3_aa: CASSSRTGLNSPLHF
cdr3_nt: TGTGCCAGCAGCTCCCGGACAGGACTAAATTCACCCCTCCACTTT
j_call: TRBJ1-6
d_call: TRBD1
clone_size: NA
v_call: TRBV7-9

cdr3_aa: CAWSVGRGRGSNQPQHF
cdr3_nt: TGTGCCTGGAGTGTAGGCAGGGGGCGGGGTAGCAATCAGCCCCAGCATTTT
j_call: TRBJ1-5
d_call: TRBD1
clone_size: few
v_call: TRBV30

cdr3_aa: CASSSGTQYYEQYF
cdr3_nt: TGTGCCAGCAGCTCCGGGACACAGTATTACGAGCAGTACTTC
j_call: TRBJ2-7
d_call: NA
clone_size: NA
v_call: TRBV5-4

cdr3_aa: CASRLAGAYYNEQFF
cdr3_nt: TGTGCCAGCAGATTAGCGGGGGCATATTACAATGAGCAGTTCTTC
j_call: TRBJ2-1
d_call: TRBD2
clone_size: NA
v_call: TRBV3-1/TRBV3-2

cdr3_aa: CASSLDQTAYGYTF
cdr3_nt: TGTGCCAGCAGCTTAGATCAGACAGCCTATGGCTACACCTTC
j_call: TRBJ1-2
d_call: NA
clone_size: once
v_call: TRBV11-2

cdr3_aa: CASSPVGQISTDTQYF
cdr3_nt: TGTGCCAGCAGCCCAGTGGGACAGATAAGCACAGATACGCAGTATTTT
j_call: TRBJ2-3
d_call: TRBD1
clone_size: NA
v_call: TRBV7-2

cdr3_aa: CSVAEITEAFF
cdr3_nt: TGCAGCGTAGCCGAAATTACTGAAGCTTTCTTT
j_call: TRBJ1-1
d_call: NA
clone_size: NA
v_call: TRBV29-1

cdr3_aa: CASSSWDRANEKLFF
cdr3_nt: TGTGCCAGCAGCTCCTGGGACAGGGCTAATGAAAAACTGTTTTTT
j_call: TRBJ1-4
d_call: TRBD1
clone_size: NA
v_call: TRBV4-2

cdr3_aa: CASRGGPDSPLHF
cdr3_nt: TGTGCCAGCAGAGGAGGCCCTGATTCACCCCTCCACTTT
j_call: TRBJ1-6
d_call: NA
clone_size: once
v_call: TRBV19